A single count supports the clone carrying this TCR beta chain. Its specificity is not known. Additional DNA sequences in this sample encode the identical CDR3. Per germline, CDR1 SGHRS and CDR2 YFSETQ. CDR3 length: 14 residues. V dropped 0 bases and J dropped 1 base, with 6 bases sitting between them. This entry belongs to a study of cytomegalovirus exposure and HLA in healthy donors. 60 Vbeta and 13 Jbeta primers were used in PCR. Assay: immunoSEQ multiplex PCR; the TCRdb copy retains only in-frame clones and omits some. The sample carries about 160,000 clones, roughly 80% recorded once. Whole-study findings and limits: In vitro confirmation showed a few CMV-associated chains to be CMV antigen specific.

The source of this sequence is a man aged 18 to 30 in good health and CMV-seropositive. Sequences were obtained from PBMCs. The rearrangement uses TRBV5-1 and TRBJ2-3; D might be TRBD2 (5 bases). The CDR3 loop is CASSLERGTDTQYF. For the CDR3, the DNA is TGCGCCAGCAGCTTGGAGAGGGGCACAGATACGCAGTATTTT.